This T cell receptor (beta chain) came from a study of T cell responses to AZD1222 COVID-19 vaccine. Only in-frame clones appear in the TCRdb table, and some are missing; sequencing was by immunoSEQ multiplex PCR. The sample lists 100,000 to 150,000 clones; 90% were seen once. Germline values: CDR1 MDHEN, CDR2 SYDVKM. The CDR3 extends over 12 amino acids. Trimming took off 3 bases at V and 5 bases at J, with 7 bases between the two ends. This clonotype was obtained from an adult in good health. This rearrangement joins TRBV28 to TRBJ1-2; D unclear. The sample was peripheral blood, taken on day 0 of AZD1222 vaccination. The CDR3 DNA is TGTGCCAGCAGTTTGACCCCATATGGCTACACCTTC. It yields the protein CASSLTPYGYTF.